The present entry profiles one TCR beta chain with its context. Antigen: not known. This specimen comes from a study of T cell responses to AZD1222 COVID-19 vaccine. The data were produced by immunoSEQ multiplex PCR, yet TCRdb's version contains in-frame clones alone and is incomplete. The sample yields 95,000 to 110,000 clones, approximately 92% seen once. Overall study findings and caveats: Vaccine-associated CD4 TCRs ranged over spike, dominating at 160-218 and 743-854. Per reports, nearly half of all spike-specific TCRs target regions that are unmutated in variants. The donors showed a predominance of white British ancestry and of females, with possible underestimation of clonal diversity.

CDR3 length: 15 amino acids. V dropped 0 bases and J dropped 1 base, with 9 bases sitting between them. Germline values: CDR1 LGHNA, CDR2 YNFKEQ. The material sequenced was peripheral blood, taken 28 days after the second AZD1222 dose. This clonotype was sampled from an adult who received the AZD1222 COVID-19 vaccine. The rearrangement uses TRBV4-2 and TRBJ1-1; no clear D. As DNA, the CDR3 is TGTGCCAGCAGCCAAGATCTGGCGGCGAACACTGAAGCTTTCTTT. The encoded protein is CASSQDLAANTEAFF.